These 20 T cell receptor beta chains originate from one sample sequenced in a study of cytomegalovirus exposure and HLA in healthy donors. The study ran its PCR with 60 Vbeta and 13 Jbeta primers. Method: immunoSEQ multiplex PCR; TCRdb's copy keeps in-frame clones and lacks some. The data contain some 120,000 clones, 82% of them singletons. The sample was PBMCs. Source of these receptors: a male donor in good health and CMV-seropositive.

J is TRBJ2-7 and V is TRBV23-1; possible D gene TRBD1, 5 bases. TRBV23-1 is flagged as an ORF with uncertain function. The CDR3 is 16 residues long. V gave up 3 bases and J gave up 0 bases, with 15 bases separating them. The CDR3 loop is CASSHFVVGDSYEQYF. The CDR3 DNA is TGCGCCAGCAGTCATTTTGTGGTAGGGGACTCCTACGAGCAGTACTTC.

The chain couples TRBV9 to TRBJ1-3, with TRBD1 matching over 10 bases. The CDR3 has 15 residues. CDR1 is SGDLS, CDR2 YYNGEE, per germline. With 0 bases clipped from V and 7 bases from J, the junction kept 4 bases outside the gene matches. The DNA of the CDR3 is TGTGCCAGCAGCGTAGATTCGGACAGGGGGAACACCATATATTTT. It specifies CASSVDSDRGNTIYF. Filled out from reference TRBV9 and TRBJ1-3, the complete variable domain reads DSGVTQTPKHLITATGQRVTLRCSPRSGDLSVYWYQQSLDQGLQFLIQYYNGEERAKGNILERFSAQQFPDLHSELNLSSLELGDSALYFCASSVDSDRGNTIYFGEGSWLTVV.

This clone was picked up one time. The CDR3: CASSLSLAGVYEQYF. The CDR3, as DNA: TGTGCCAGCAGCTTAAGTCTAGCGGGAGTATACGAGCAGTACTTC. The gene calls are TRBV7-9 and TRBJ2-7, with 10 bases matching TRBD2. J lost 4 bases, V lost 2 bases, and 5 bases had no gene match. Germline-derived CDR1 and CDR2 are SEHNR and FQNEAQ (reference sequence). CDR3 length: 15 amino acids.

The genes are TRBV6-5 and TRBJ1-2; D is unclear. The CDR3 extends over 14 amino acids. Germline V CDR1 and CDR2: MNHEY, SVGAGI. The V and J ends lost 2 bases and 4 bases respectively, with 11 bases between them. DNA of the CDR3: TGTGCCAGCAGTTACAATAGAATGGTCTATGGCTACACCTTC. It yields the protein CASSYNRMVYGYTF.

This clone was seen only a few times. This chain links TRBV30 with TRBJ2-2; 8 bases map to TRBD1. CDR3 length: 13 residues. Germline CDR1 GTSNPN, CDR2 SVGIG (reference sequence). V dropped 5 bases and J dropped 8; count of bases not matched to a gene: 7. Written as DNA, the CDR3 is TGTGCCTGGGGGGCAGGGGGCCGAGGGGAGCTGTTTTTT. It specifies CAWGAGGRGELFF.

The V call is TRBV19, the J call TRBJ2-7; D is unresolved. This CDR3 spans 14 amino acids. CDR1 and CDR2 from the germline V gene are LNHDA and SQIVND (reference sequence). V was shortened by 1 base and J by 2 bases, with 9 bases between the two germline ends. CDR3 amino acids: CASSIVGQAYEQYF. The CDR3 nucleotides are TGTGCCAGTAGTATAGTGGGCCAAGCCTACGAGCAGTACTTC.

The CDR3 loop is CATSRAPSSYNSPLHF. The DNA for the CDR3 is TGTGCCACCAGCAGAGCCCCGAGCTCCTATAATTCACCCCTCCACTTT. V is TRBV15 and J is TRBJ1-6, with D unclear. CDR3 length equals 16 residues. CDR1 LNHNV and CDR2 YYDKDF come from the germline V gene (reference sequence). Trimming pared 1 base from V and 0 bases from J, leaving 7 bases between.

This clone has just a few counts. V is TRBV30 and J is TRBJ1-2; D unclear. The CDR3 has 13 amino acids. Trimming cost V 4 bases and J 4 bases, with 13 bases left between them. Germline assignment: CDR1 GTSNPN and CDR2 SVGIG (reference sequence). The CDR3 reads CAWTPLPGYGYTF. DNA of the CDR3: TGTGCCTGGACCCCTCTTCCGGGCTATGGCTACACCTTC.

This clone came up a few times. This chain joins TRBV5-6 and TRBJ2-7, with TRBD1 matching 7 bases. The CDR3 length is 13 residues. The J segment lost 4 bases and the V segment lost 6 bases, leaving 7 bases of the junction unmatched. In germline, CDR1 is SGHDT, CDR2 YYEEEE. CDR3 nucleotide sequence: TGTGCCAGCAACCGGGACAGCCCTTACGAGCAGTACTTC. Translating gives CASNRDSPYEQYF.

The CDR3 DNA follows: TGCGCCAGCAGCTTGGGTCCAGGGGGTAGCTCTGGGGCCAACGTCCTGACTTTC. It specifies CASSLGPGGSSGANVLTF. This chain connects TRBV5-1 to TRBJ2-6, with 7 nucleotides matching TRBD1. CDR1 and CDR2 (germline): SGHRS, YFSETQ. CDR3 length: 18 amino acids. V shed 0 bases and J 0 bases; nucleotides not matched to a gene: 6.

This sequence joins TRBV6-6 and TRBJ2-3; 7 nucleotides agree with TRBD2. Germline values: CDR1 MNHNY, CDR2 SVGAGI (reference sequence). The CDR3 sequence is 16 residues long. V shed 2 bases and J 3 bases; nucleotides not matched to a gene: 8. CDR3 region: CASSYVGGPTTDTQYF. CDR3 nucleotide sequence: TGTGCCAGCAGTTACGTGGGAGGGCCGACGACAGATACGCAGTATTTT.

A single count supports this clone. This sequence joins TRBV4-1 and TRBJ2-7, with 11 bases matching TRBD1. V gave up 0 bases and J gave up 4 bases; unmatched junction bases: 8. CDR1 is MGHRA, CDR2 YSYEKL, per germline. The CDR3 spans 17 residues. CDR3 region: CASSQESWTGGWYEQYF. The CDR3 nucleotides are TGCGCCAGCAGCCAAGAGTCCTGGACAGGGGGCTGGTACGAGCAGTACTTC.

This sequence joins TRBV6-6 and TRBJ2-1, with 12 bases lining up with TRBD2. This CDR3 is 15 amino acids long. Germline V CDR1 and CDR2: MNHNY, SVGAGI (reference sequence). The trim removed 6 bases at V and 4 bases at J, leaving 4 bases unmatched. This CDR3 reads CASRLLAGGYNEQFF. The CDR3 region has the DNA TGTGCCAGCAGACTACTAGCGGGAGGATACAATGAGCAGTTCTTC.

This clone was seen a single time. J is TRBJ2-1 and V is TRBV19; D unclear. The V gene's germline CDR1 is LNHDA and CDR2 SQIVND (reference sequence). The CDR3 totals 14 residues. The V gene lost 1 base and the J gene lost 7 bases, with 11 bases spanning the gap. In DNA form, the CDR3 reads TGTGCCAGTAGTATAGGAAATAGCCGTAATGAGCAGTTCTTC. It is translated as CASSIGNSRNEQFF.

The gene calls are TRBV28 and TRBJ2-1; 10 positions agree with TRBD2. Germline loops: CDR1 MDHEN, CDR2 SYDVKM. The V and J ends lost 1 base and 7 bases, in that order; junction bases with no gene match: 10. The CDR3 runs 17 residues. CDR3 residues: CASSLFGASGSGNEQFF. As DNA, the CDR3 is TGTGCCAGCAGTTTATTTGGGGCTAGCGGGAGTGGTAATGAGCAGTTCTTC.

The J gene is TRBJ2-5, the V gene TRBV2; possibly TRBD1 for D (6 bases). The DNA end is more similar to TRBJ2-7, so the J call may be wrong. There are 16 residues in the CDR3. Germline values: CDR1 SNHLY, CDR2 FYNNEI. Here the CDR3 reads CASRRLGTTQSYEQYF. CDR3 in DNA: TGTGCCAGCAGGAGATTAGGGACAACACAATCTTACGAGCAGTACTTC.

This rearrangement joins TRBV9 to TRBJ2-1; D is uncertain. Germline V CDR1 and CDR2: SGDLS, YYNGEE. V dropped 3 bases and J dropped 3 bases, with 10 bases sitting between them. The CDR3 loop spans 14 amino acids. The DNA of the CDR3 is TGTGCCAGCAGCGACGACATGATCTACAATGAGCAGTTCTTC. Protein sequence: CASSDDMIYNEQFF.

The chain carries TRBV27 and TRBJ2-3; D remains unclear. Germline CDR1 MNHEY, CDR2 SMNVEV (reference sequence). The V end lost 3 bases, the J end lost 3 bases, and 7 bases lay between the germline ends. The CDR3 runs 13 residues. DNA for the CDR3: TGTGCCAGCAGTTTTAGATTTACAGATACGCAGTATTTT. This encodes CASSFRFTDTQYF.

This chain joins TRBV27 and TRBJ2-2; D not resolved. The CDR3 sequence is 16 residues long. Trimming removed 2 bases at V and 0 bases at J, with 10 bases between. The germline V gene encodes CDR1 MNHEY and CDR2 SMNVEV (reference sequence). CDR3 amino acids: CASSLRRQANTGELFF. CDR3 bases: TGTGCCAGCAGTTTAAGAAGGCAGGCGAACACCGGGGAGCTGTTTTTT.

The chain carries TRBV11-3 and TRBJ1-1, with no clear D. Germline V gives CDR1 SGHNT, CDR2 YENEEA. The CDR3 has 14 amino acids. Trimming shortened V by 3 bases and J by 3 bases, and 11 bases separated the two germline ends. Written as DNA, the CDR3 is TGTGCCAGCAGCTTCAGTGGGCAGGACACTGAAGCTTTCTTT. Its translation: CASSFSGQDTEAFF. Combining the CDR3 with reference TRBV11-3 and TRBJ1-1 gives the whole variable domain EAGVVQSPRYKIIEKKQPVAFWCNPISGHNTLYWYLQNLGQGPELLIRYENEEAVDDSQLPKDRFSAERLKGVDSTLKIQPAELGDSAVYLCASSFSGQDTEAFFGQGTRLTVV.